This T cell receptor (beta chain) was documented in a study of T-cell memory formation after mild COVID-19. The wider study: Largely donor-specific sequence clusters came from two donors. Study-level points and caveats: CD4+ contracting clones lay mainly in CM and EM, CD8+ ones in EMRA.

MiXCR was run by TCRdb on the 5' RACE reads, yielding one entry per CDR3 protein. Among around 130,000 distinct CDR3 sequences listed, about 16% were seen once. The CDR3 length is 17 residues. J was trimmed by 3 bases and V by 1 base; bases with no gene match: 6. Germline-derived CDR1 and CDR2 are SEHNR and FQNEAQ (reference sequence). This clonotype was detected a few times. No antigen is known for it. V is TRBV7-9 and J is TRBJ2-3, with 11 bases aligning to TRBD2. The clonotype comes from an adult woman who had mild COVID-19 (a few samples of this study predate the infection). Cell type and time point are not known. Sample: PBMCs or a T cell subset sorted from them (not recorded which). This CDR3 reads CASSLDLAGGWTDTQYF. The CDR3 DNA follows: TGTGCCAGCAGCTTAGACCTAGCGGGGGGTTGGACAGATACGCAGTATTTT.